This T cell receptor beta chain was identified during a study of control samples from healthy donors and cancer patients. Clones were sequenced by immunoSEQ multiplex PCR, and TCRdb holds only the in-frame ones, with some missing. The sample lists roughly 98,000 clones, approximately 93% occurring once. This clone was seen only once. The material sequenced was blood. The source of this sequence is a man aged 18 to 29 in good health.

The CDR3 loop is CASTSGDTPNTEAFF. The CDR3 bases are TGTGCCAGCACCTCGGGGGACACCCCGAACACTGAAGCTTTCTTT. The chain couples TRBV2 to TRBJ1-1; a possible D gene is TRBD1 (6 bases). The CDR3 is made up of 15 amino acids. The V gene lost 7 bases and the J gene lost 1 base, with 16 bases spanning the gap. CDR1 SNHLY and CDR2 FYNNEI come from the germline V gene.